This T cell receptor beta chain was profiled in a study of shared clonotypes between healthy human individuals. A single count supports this clone. For sorted subsets, approximately 0.2 ug DNA per replicate equaled roughly 29,000 T cell genomes. Using immunoSEQ multiplex PCR, the repertoire was profiled, and TCRdb retains in-frame clones only, with some absent. This sample has 1.5 million to 2.5 million clones; around 96% occur once, and the top ten carry roughly 1.2%. Selected positively for CCR7 and CD45RO-negative, naive CD8 cells excluded terminally differentiated effector memory CD45RA+ cells. V dropped 5 bases and J dropped 2 bases, with 11 bases sitting between them. CDR1 and CDR2 (germline): KGHSH, LQKENI. The CDR3 length is 14 residues.

This rearrangement joins TRBV18 to TRBJ2-3; D uncertain. The origin of this receptor is a man aged 18 to 29 in good health. The sequencing input was naive CD8+ T cells sorted from blood. The CDR3 region is CASSYPSYTDTQYF. CDR3 coding DNA: TGTGCCAGCTCATATCCTTCCTACACAGATACGCAGTATTTT. Using reference TRBV18 and TRBJ2-3 for the parts outside the CDR3, the full variable domain is NAGVMQNPRHLVRRRGQEARLRCSPMKGHSHVYWYRQLPEEGLKFMVYLQKENIIDESGMPKERFSAEFPKEGPSILRIQQVVRGDSAAYFCASSYPSYTDTQYFGPGTRLTVL.